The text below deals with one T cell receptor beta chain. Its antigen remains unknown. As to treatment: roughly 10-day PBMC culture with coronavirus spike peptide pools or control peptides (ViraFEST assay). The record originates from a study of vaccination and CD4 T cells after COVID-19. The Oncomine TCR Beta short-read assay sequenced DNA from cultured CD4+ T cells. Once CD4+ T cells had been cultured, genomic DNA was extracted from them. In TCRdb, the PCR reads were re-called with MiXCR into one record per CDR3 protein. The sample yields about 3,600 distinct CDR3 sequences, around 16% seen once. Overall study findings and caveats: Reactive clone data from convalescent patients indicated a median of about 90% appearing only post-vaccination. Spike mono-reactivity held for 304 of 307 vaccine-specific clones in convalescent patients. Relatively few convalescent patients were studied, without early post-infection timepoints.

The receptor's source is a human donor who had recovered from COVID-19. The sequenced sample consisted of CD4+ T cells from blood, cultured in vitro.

The CDR3 nucleotides are TGCGCCAGCAGCACGGGGCCCATAACTGAAGCTTTCTTT. This gives the protein CASSTGPITEAFF. This sequence joins TRBV5-1 and TRBJ1-1, with a possible D match to TRBD1 (5 bases). This CDR3 contains 13 residues. The germline gives CDR1 SGHRS, CDR2 YFSETQ. V dropped 4 bases and J dropped 5 bases, with 12 bases sitting between them.